This is a list of T cell receptor beta chains from one sample in a study of blood T cell repertoires in COVID-19. Using immunoSEQ multiplex PCR, the repertoire was profiled, and TCRdb retains in-frame clones only, with some absent. This sample yields 70,000 or so clones, of which about 84% are seen a single time; 15% to 19% belongs to the top ten. Source material: peripheral blood. These receptors originate from a human donor in a cohort sampled during active COVID-19. The CDR3 runs from the conserved cysteine through the conserved F or W. Each record gives: V gene, CDR3 length, J gene, clone size, D gene, CDR3 protein, CDR3 DNA. The D gene is left open where the match is weak. Not every row has a clone size; where given, it reads once, few, many or a size class.

V gene: TRBV19
CDR3 length: 15
J gene: TRBJ1-6
clone size: once
D gene: TRBD1
CDR3 protein: CASSTTGGAFSPLHF
CDR3 DNA: TGTGCCAGTAGTACGACAGGGGGCGCTTTTTCACCCCTCCACTTT

V gene: TRBV24-1
CDR3 length: 16
J gene: TRBJ2-5
clone size: .
D gene: TRBD2
CDR3 protein: CATSDGSGGGLETQYF
CDR3 DNA: TGTGCCACCAGTGATGGGTCGGGAGGGGGGTTAGAGACCCAGTACTTC

V gene: TRBV13
CDR3 length: 16
J gene: TRBJ2-7
clone size: once
D gene: TRBD2
CDR3 protein: CASSLGTSGNTYEQYF
CDR3 DNA: TGTGCCAGCAGCTTAGGGACTAGCGGAAATACCTACGAGCAGTACTTC

V gene: TRBV27
CDR3 length: 17
J gene: TRBJ2-7
clone size: .
D gene: TRBD2
CDR3 protein: CASSQKNSGTTTYEQYF
CDR3 DNA: TGTGCCAGCAGCCAGAAGAACTCCGGGACTACAACCTACGAGCAGTACTTC

V gene: TRBV28
CDR3 length: 17
J gene: TRBJ2-3
clone size: .
D gene: TRBD1
CDR3 protein: CASSGTPPGGEEDTQYF
CDR3 DNA: TGTGCCAGCAGTGGTACCCCCCCAGGGGGAGAAGAAGATACGCAGTATTTT

V gene: TRBV15
CDR3 length: 15
J gene: TRBJ1-5
clone size: .
D gene: .
CDR3 protein: CATSSPGSSNQPQHF
CDR3 DNA: TGTGCCACCAGCAGTCCGGGGTCAAGCAATCAGCCCCAGCATTTT

V gene: TRBV9
CDR3 length: 14
J gene: TRBJ1-2
clone size: .
D gene: .
CDR3 protein: CASSPSGTLLGYTF
CDR3 DNA: TGTGCCAGCAGCCCTTCCGGGACACTCTTAGGCTACACCTTC

V gene: TRBV5-4
CDR3 length: 13
J gene: TRBJ2-5
clone size: .
D gene: TRBD2
CDR3 protein: CASSGTSEETQYF
CDR3 DNA: TGTGCCAGCAGCGGGACTAGCGAAGAGACCCAGTACTTC

V gene: TRBV15
CDR3 length: 13
J gene: TRBJ2-7
clone size: .
D gene: TRBD2
CDR3 protein: CATSMDGGVEQYF
CDR3 DNA: TGTGCCACCAGCATGGACGGGGGGGTGGAGCAGTACTTC

V gene: TRBV5-1
CDR3 length: 17
J gene: TRBJ2-7
clone size: .
D gene: TRBD2
CDR3 protein: CASSHKTSGSPSEEQYF
CDR3 DNA: TGCGCCAGCAGCCATAAAACTAGCGGGAGTCCCTCGGAGGAGCAGTACTTC

V gene: TRBV6-5
CDR3 length: 13
J gene: TRBJ2-4
clone size: .
D gene: .
CDR3 protein: CASAPRGGNIQYF
CDR3 DNA: TGTGCCAGCGCTCCCAGGGGTGGTAACATTCAGTACTTC

V gene: TRBV7-8
CDR3 length: 15
J gene: TRBJ2-5
clone size: .
D gene: .
CDR3 protein: CASRSGTKYQETQYF
CDR3 DNA: TGTGCCAGCAGATCCGGGACAAAGTACCAAGAGACCCAGTACTTC

V gene: TRBV15
CDR3 length: 16
J gene: TRBJ2-3
clone size: few
D gene: .
CDR3 protein: CATSRDRAGGTDTQYF
CDR3 DNA: TGTGCCACCAGCAGAGACCGGGCCGGGGGCACAGATACGCAGTATTTT

V gene: TRBV5-6
CDR3 length: 16
J gene: TRBJ2-7
clone size: .
D gene: .
CDR3 protein: CASSPGPSASSYEQYF
CDR3 DNA: TGTGCCAGCAGCCCTGGACCTAGCGCGAGCTCCTACGAGCAGTACTTC

V gene: TRBV30
CDR3 length: 14
J gene: TRBJ2-2
clone size: once
D gene: TRBD2
CDR3 protein: CAWKAGGLTGELFF
CDR3 DNA: TGTGCCTGGAAAGCGGGAGGCCTCACCGGGGAGCTGTTTTTT

V gene: TRBV5-1
CDR3 length: 14
J gene: TRBJ2-7
clone size: few
D gene: .
CDR3 protein: CASSLGPESGEQYF
CDR3 DNA: TGCGCCAGCAGCCTAGGTCCTGAAAGTGGCGAGCAGTACTTC

V gene: TRBV15
CDR3 length: 15
J gene: TRBJ1-5
clone size: once
D gene: .
CDR3 protein: CATSRGEGGVGPQHF
CDR3 DNA: TGTGCCACCAGCAGAGGAGAGGGGGGGGTGGGGCCCCAGCATTTT

V gene: TRBV18
CDR3 length: 15
J gene: TRBJ1-5
clone size: .
D gene: .
CDR3 protein: CASSPSGQGNQPQHF
CDR3 DNA: TGTGCCAGCTCACCATCCGGGCAGGGGAATCAGCCCCAGCATTTT

V gene: TRBV7-9
CDR3 length: 15
J gene: TRBJ1-4
clone size: .
D gene: TRBD1
CDR3 protein: CASSYQDRANEKLFF
CDR3 DNA: TGTGCCAGCAGCTACCAGGACAGGGCCAATGAAAAACTGTTTTTT

V gene: TRBV5-1
CDR3 length: 16
J gene: TRBJ2-3
clone size: .
D gene: TRBD2
CDR3 protein: CASSFGTSGTPDTQYF
CDR3 DNA: TGCGCCAGCAGCTTCGGGACTAGCGGGACCCCAGATACGCAGTATTTT

V gene: TRBV29-1
CDR3 length: 13
J gene: TRBJ1-2
clone size: .
D gene: .
CDR3 protein: CSVVPVRGDGYTF
CDR3 DNA: TGCAGCGTTGTTCCCGTGCGGGGGGATGGCTACACCTTC

V gene: TRBV27
CDR3 length: 13
J gene: TRBJ1-1
clone size: .
D gene: .
CDR3 protein: CASSLYAGTEAFF
CDR3 DNA: TGTGCCAGCAGTTTGTATGCAGGGACTGAAGCTTTCTTT

V gene: TRBV24-1
CDR3 length: 15
J gene: TRBJ1-2
clone size: .
D gene: TRBD1
CDR3 protein: CATSPTGGADYGYTF
CDR3 DNA: TGTGCCACCAGCCCTACAGGGGGCGCGGACTATGGCTACACCTTC

V gene: TRBV4-1
CDR3 length: 15
J gene: TRBJ1-3
clone size: .
D gene: TRBD1
CDR3 protein: CASSQETGVGNTIYF
CDR3 DNA: TGCGCCAGCAGCCAGGAAACAGGGGTCGGAAACACCATATATTTT

V gene: TRBV7-9
CDR3 length: 14
J gene: TRBJ2-7
clone size: .
D gene: .
CDR3 protein: CASSLTGHSYEQYF
CDR3 DNA: TGTGCCAGCAGCTTAACCGGACACTCCTACGAGCAGTACTTC

V gene: TRBV5-6
CDR3 length: 14
J gene: TRBJ1-6
clone size: few
D gene: .
CDR3 protein: CASSPGQNNSPLHF
CDR3 DNA: TGTGCCAGCAGCCCTGGACAGAATAATTCACCCCTCCACTTT

V gene: TRBV7-2
CDR3 length: 15
J gene: TRBJ2-7
clone size: .
D gene: .
CDR3 protein: CASSRLATLPYEQYF
CDR3 DNA: TGTGCCAGCAGCCGGCTAGCCACCCTACCTTACGAGCAGTACTTC

V gene: TRBV7-9
CDR3 length: 14
J gene: TRBJ2-7
clone size: .
D gene: TRBD1
CDR3 protein: CASTPGQGMDEQYF
CDR3 DNA: TGTGCCAGCACCCCGGGACAGGGGATGGACGAGCAGTACTTC

V gene: TRBV11-2
CDR3 length: 15
J gene: TRBJ2-7
clone size: few
D gene: .
CDR3 protein: CASSLVSGFAYEQYF
CDR3 DNA: TGTGCCAGCAGCTTAGTTTCGGGGTTTGCCTACGAGCAGTACTTC

V gene: TRBV18
CDR3 length: 15
J gene: TRBJ1-2
clone size: once
D gene: .
CDR3 protein: CASSPISGIGYGYTF
CDR3 DNA: TGTGCCAGCTCACCAATTTCTGGCATTGGCTATGGCTACACCTTC

V gene: TRBV6-2/TRBV6-3
CDR3 length: 16
J gene: TRBJ2-1
clone size: few
D gene: TRBD2
CDR3 protein: CASSNPTSGTDDEQFF
CDR3 DNA: TGTGCCAGCAGTAACCCGACTAGCGGGACTGATGATGAGCAGTTCTTC

V gene: TRBV11-2
CDR3 length: 16
J gene: TRBJ2-2
clone size: .
D gene: .
CDR3 protein: CASSLVPSPSTGELFF
CDR3 DNA: TGTGCCAGCAGCTTAGTACCGAGCCCGAGCACCGGGGAGCTGTTTTTT

V gene: TRBV10-1
CDR3 length: 15
J gene: TRBJ2-7
clone size: .
D gene: TRBD2
CDR3 protein: CASSSGLAEPQSTTF
CDR3 DNA: TGCGCCAGCAGCTCGGGACTAGCGGAGCCCCAGAGTACGACCTTC

V gene: TRBV6-5
CDR3 length: 13
J gene: TRBJ1-1
clone size: .
D gene: .
CDR3 protein: CASDNLLGGEAFF
CDR3 DNA: TGTGCCAGCGACAATCTATTGGGGGGTGAAGCTTTCTTT

V gene: TRBV5-1
CDR3 length: 19
J gene: TRBJ2-3
clone size: .
D gene: .
CDR3 protein: CASSLEPGGPLSSTDTQYF
CDR3 DNA: TGCGCCAGCAGCTTGGAACCCGGAGGACCCCTCTCCTCCACAGATACGCAGTATTTT

V gene: TRBV21-1
CDR3 length: 18
J gene: TRBJ2-4
clone size: once
D gene: .
CDR3 protein: CASTIGSLLRIAKNIQYF
CDR3 DNA: TGTGCCAGCACGATAGGCAGCTTGCTGCGGATAGCCAAAAACATTCAGTACTTC

V gene: TRBV3-1/TRBV3-2
CDR3 length: 19
J gene: TRBJ2-7
clone size: .
D gene: TRBD2
CDR3 protein: CASSQEGLAGGYVSYEQYF
CDR3 DNA: TGTGCCAGCAGCCAAGAGGGACTAGCGGGGGGCTATGTCTCCTACGAGCAGTACTTC

V gene: TRBV7-8
CDR3 length: 15
J gene: TRBJ2-5
clone size: .
D gene: .
CDR3 protein: CASSLGGTLEETQYF
CDR3 DNA: TGTGCCAGCAGCTTAGGAGGAACCCTGGAGGAGACCCAGTACTTC

V gene: TRBV15
CDR3 length: 15
J gene: TRBJ2-2
clone size: .
D gene: TRBD1
CDR3 protein: CATSRDQAGTGVMFF
CDR3 DNA: TGTGCCACCAGCAGAGATCAAGCCGGGACAGGGGTGATGTTTTTT

V gene: TRBV19
CDR3 length: 16
J gene: TRBJ1-5
clone size: .
D gene: .
CDR3 protein: CASSIREGMGNQPQHF
CDR3 DNA: TGTGCCAGTAGTATTCGGGAGGGGATGGGCAATCAGCCCCAGCATTTT

V gene: TRBV30
CDR3 length: 14
J gene: TRBJ1-6
clone size: .
D gene: .
CDR3 protein: CAWSRGQLNSPLHF
CDR3 DNA: TGTGCCTGGAGTAGGGGACAATTAAATTCACCCCTCCACTTT

V gene: TRBV6-1
CDR3 length: 13
J gene: TRBJ2-2
clone size: .
D gene: .
CDR3 protein: CASSESRPGELFF
CDR3 DNA: TGTGCCAGCAGTGAATCCAGGCCCGGGGAGCTGTTTTTT

V gene: TRBV7-2
CDR3 length: 15
J gene: TRBJ2-7
clone size: .
D gene: TRBD2
CDR3 protein: CASSVLTSGSYEQYF
CDR3 DNA: TGTGCCAGCAGCGTGCTGACTAGCGGCTCCTACGAGCAGTACTTC

V gene: TRBV7-2
CDR3 length: 15
J gene: TRBJ2-7
clone size: .
D gene: TRBD2
CDR3 protein: CASRSQAGPSYEQYF
CDR3 DNA: TGTGCCAGCAGGTCCCAAGCGGGGCCCTCCTACGAGCAGTACTTC

V gene: TRBV7-2
CDR3 length: 18
J gene: TRBJ2-2
clone size: .
D gene: TRBD2
CDR3 protein: CASSLVYRTSQGTGELFF
CDR3 DNA: TGTGCCAGCAGCTTAGTTTACCGGACTAGCCAAGGCACCGGGGAGCTGTTTTTT

V gene: TRBV5-1
CDR3 length: 17
J gene: TRBJ2-1
clone size: .
D gene: .
CDR3 protein: CASSAGSSASSYNEQFF
CDR3 DNA: TGCGCCAGCAGCGCAGGATCTAGCGCAAGCTCCTACAATGAGCAGTTCTTC

V gene: TRBV5-8
CDR3 length: 14
J gene: TRBJ2-7
clone size: .
D gene: .
CDR3 protein: CASSLGRVSYEQYF
CDR3 DNA: TGTGCCAGCAGCTTGGGGAGAGTTTCCTACGAGCAGTACTTC

V gene: TRBV28
CDR3 length: 8
J gene: TRBJ1-1
clone size: .
D gene: .
CDR3 protein: CVSGEAFF
CDR3 DNA: TGTGTATCGGGTGAAGCTTTCTTT

V gene: TRBV20-1
CDR3 length: 11
J gene: TRBJ2-1
clone size: .
D gene: .
CDR3 protein: CSAPAYNEQFF
CDR3 DNA: TGCAGTGCCCCCGCCTACAATGAGCAGTTCTTC

V gene: TRBV7-2
CDR3 length: 16
J gene: TRBJ1-5
clone size: .
D gene: .
CDR3 protein: CASSLGGGAGNQPQHF
CDR3 DNA: TGTGCCAGCAGCTTAGGAGGTGGGGCAGGCAATCAGCCCCAGCATTTT

V gene: TRBV27
CDR3 length: 16
J gene: TRBJ1-4
clone size: .
D gene: .
CDR3 protein: CASSFVRGTFGEKLFF
CDR3 DNA: TGTGCCAGCAGTTTCGTCCGGGGTACATTTGGGGAAAAACTGTTTTTT

V gene: TRBV23-1
CDR3 length: 18
J gene: TRBJ2-3
clone size: .
D gene: .
CDR3 protein: CASSQFPGATTSTDTQYF
CDR3 DNA: TGCGCCAGCAGTCAGTTCCCGGGAGCGACGACTAGCACAGATACGCAGTATTTT